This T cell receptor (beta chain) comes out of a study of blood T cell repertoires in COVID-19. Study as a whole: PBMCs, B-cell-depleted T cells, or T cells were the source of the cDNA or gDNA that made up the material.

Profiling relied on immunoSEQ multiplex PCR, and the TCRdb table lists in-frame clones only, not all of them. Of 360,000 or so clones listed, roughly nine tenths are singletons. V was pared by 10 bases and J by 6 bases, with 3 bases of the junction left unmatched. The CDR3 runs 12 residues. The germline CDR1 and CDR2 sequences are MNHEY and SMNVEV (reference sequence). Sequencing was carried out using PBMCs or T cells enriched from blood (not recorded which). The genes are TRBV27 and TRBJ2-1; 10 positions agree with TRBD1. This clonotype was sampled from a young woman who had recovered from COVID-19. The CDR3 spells CATWTGGNEQFF. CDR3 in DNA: TGTGCCACATGGACAGGGGGCAATGAGCAGTTCTTC.